The 22 T cell receptor beta chains reported below all come from one sample, sequenced in a study of Ad26.COV2.S vaccination and SARS-CoV-2 variants. TCRdb's table, derived via immunoSEQ multiplex PCR, lists solely in-frame clones and lacks some. The repertoire has 400,000 to 500,000 clones, 89% of them found once; the top ten carry 2.5%. This sample's treatment: about 20 received Ad26.COV2.S at low or high dose, single or two shots; about 5 received placebo; per-sample allocation not given. The investigators took samples on day 63 after the first vaccine or placebo injection. The sample was peripheral blood, taken in a trial of Ad26.COV2.S vaccine versus placebo. The receptors shown here come from a person between 18 and 59 years old who received the Ad26.COV2.S COVID-19 vaccine or a placebo.

This clone was seen just once. The chain employs TRBV3-1 (or the pseudogene TRBV3-2) and TRBJ1-1; weak D call: TRBD1 (6 bases). The CDR3 totals 13 residues. Germline V lookup: CDR1 LGHDT, CDR2 YNNKEL (reference sequence). Deletions cut 0 bases from V and 9 bases from J, with 11 bases between. In DNA, the CDR3 is TGTGCCAGCAGCCAAGATTGGGGGCTTAAAGCTTTCTTT. Residues: CASSQDWGLKAFF.

This clone was seen only once. V usage is TRBV6-5 and J usage is TRBJ2-2; TRBD1 aligns across 8 bases. The CDR3 totals 14 residues. The germline V gene encodes CDR1 MNHEY and CDR2 SVGAGI. Losses at the gene ends were 8 bases for V and 2 bases for J; bases not matched to a gene: 4. The CDR3 region is CASWTGPNTGELFF. The CDR3 region has the DNA TGTGCCAGCTGGACAGGGCCCAACACCGGGGAGCTGTTTTTT.

This clone was seen once. This chain uses TRBV11-2 with TRBJ2-1; tentatively, D is TRBD2 (6 bases). Looked up from germline, CDR1 is SGHAT and CDR2 is FQNNGV. CDR3 size: 18 residues. The ends were cut back, 1 base at V and 9 bases at J, with 25 bases in the middle. CDR3: CASSLVEGARVRFGEQFF. In nucleotides, the CDR3 is TGTGCCAGCAGCTTAGTGGAGGGCGCGCGGGTACGGTTCGGTGAGCAGTTCTTC. Supplemented by reference TRBV11-2 and TRBJ2-1, the full variable domain reads EAGVAQSPRYKIIEKRQSVAFWCNPISGHATLYWYQQILGQGPKLLIQFQNNGVVDDSQLPKDRFSAERLKGVDSTLKIQPAKLEDSAVYLCASSLVEGARVRFGEQFFGPGTRLTVL.

The V call is TRBV11-2, the J call TRBJ2-1; D is tentatively TRBD1 or TRBD2 (5 bases each). Germline loops: CDR1 SGHAT, CDR2 FQNNGV. The CDR3 sequence is 17 residues long. The V gene lost 3 bases and the J gene lost 0 bases, with 15 bases spanning the gap. The DNA for the CDR3 is TGTGCCAGCAGCTTTCGGGGCGTCGAAAGCTCCTACAATGAGCAGTTCTTC. Encoded protein: CASSFRGVESSYNEQFF.

The rearrangement links TRBV3-1 (or the pseudogene TRBV3-2) to TRBJ2-4, with 9 bases fitting TRBD2. The CDR3 is made up of 15 amino acids. CDR1 LGHDT and CDR2 YNNKEL come from the germline V gene (reference sequence). Trimming cost V 6 bases and J 5 bases; bases outside gene matches: 8. The CDR3 protein is CASSVISGRENIQYF. As DNA, the CDR3 is TGTGCCAGCAGTGTAATTAGCGGGAGAGAAAACATTCAGTACTTC.

This chain joins TRBV10-3 and TRBJ1-2; D is possibly TRBD1 (5 bases). Per germline, CDR1 ENHRY and CDR2 SYGVKD. Trimming took off 10 bases at V and 2 bases at J, with 14 bases between the two ends. The length of the CDR3 is 13 residues. CDR3 sequence (DNA): TGTGCCACCCGGGACCGCCTGAACTATGGCTACACCTTC. It codes for CATRDRLNYGYTF.

V usage is TRBV27 and J usage is TRBJ2-7; TRBD1 aligns across 7 bases. The CDR3 totals 16 residues. The germline gives CDR1 MNHEY, CDR2 SMNVEV (reference sequence). Unmatched junction bases numbered 13, after V lost 4 bases and J lost 4 bases. CDR3 residues: CASSSLTGVGIYEQYV. In DNA, the CDR3 is TGTGCCAGCAGTTCACTCACAGGGGTGGGGATTTACGAGCAGTACGTC.

The chain combines TRBV18 with TRBJ2-7; 11 bases are shared with TRBD2. Germline V gives CDR1 KGHSH, CDR2 LQKENI. The CDR3 has 15 residues. J gave up 6 bases and V 3 bases, and 7 bases lay outside the gene matches. The DNA of the CDR3 is TGTGCCAGCTCACCGACTAGCGGGATGAGAGGCGAGCAGTACGTC. Residues: CASSPTSGMRGEQYV.

This clone was detected only once. The J gene is TRBJ2-4, the V gene TRBV6-6, with D possibly matching TRBD1 (6 bases). Trimming removed 6 bases from V and 8 bases from J, with 11 bases in between. The CDR3 is 12 residues long. Germline lookup yields CDR1 MNHNY and CDR2 SVGAGI (reference sequence). CDR3 loop: CASRTGTHIQYF. In DNA, the CDR3 is TGTGCCAGCAGAACCGGGACACACATTCAGTACTTC.

CDR3 sequence reads: CASSLPVGVDQFF. The CDR3 DNA follows: TGTGCCAGCTCACTCCCCGTGGGGGTCGATCAGTTCTTC. The genes are TRBV18 and TRBJ2-1; D is possibly TRBD1 or TRBD2 (5 bases each). CDR1 is KGHSH, CDR2 LQKENI, per germline. Trimming cost V 4 bases and J 13 bases, with 17 bases left between them. CDR3 size: 13 residues.

This chain joins TRBV5-1 and TRBJ2-1; perhaps D is TRBD1 or TRBD2 (6 bases each). The CDR3 contains 15 residues. With 4 bases removed from V and 4 bases from J, the gap between germline ends came to 15 bases. Looked up from germline, CDR1 is SGHRS and CDR2 is YFSETQ. Here the CDR3 reads CASSLGGLPYNEQFF. For the CDR3, the DNA is TGCGCCAGCAGCCTAGGGGGGCTTCCTTACAATGAGCAGTTCTTC.

This sequence joins TRBV19 and TRBJ1-1, with TRBD1 matching over 8 bases. The germline CDR1 and CDR2 sequences are LNHDA and SQIVND (reference sequence). This CDR3 has 13 residues. V shed 5 bases, J shed 5 bases, and the junction held 4 bases outside the gene matches. The CDR3 DNA follows: TGTGCCAGTAGTTTGGACAGGGAGACTGAAGCTTTCTTT. This sequence encodes CASSLDRETEAFF. The full variable domain, completed using reference TRBV19 and TRBJ1-1, is DGGITQSPKYLFRKEGQNVTLSCEQNLNHDAMYWYRQDPGQGLRLIYYSQIVNDFQKGDIAEGYSVSREKKESFPLTVTSAQKNPTAFYLCASSLDRETEAFFGQGTRLTVV.

The rearrangement uses TRBV5-1 and TRBJ1-5, with no clear D. CDR1 is SGHRS and CDR2 is YFSETQ in the germline V gene. The CDR3 has 14 residues. V dropped 6 bases and J dropped 2 bases, with 12 bases sitting between them. The CDR3 region is CASKPSSGNQPQHF. For the CDR3, the DNA is TGCGCCAGCAAACCGAGCTCCGGCAATCAGCCCCAGCATTTT.

The chain is built from TRBV6-2 or TRBV6-3 and TRBJ2-7; D not resolved. V was shortened by 2 bases and J by 0 bases, with 5 bases between the two germline ends. Germline V gene lookup returns CDR1 MNHEY and CDR2 SVGEGT. The length of the CDR3 is 13 residues. The CDR3 sequence is CASSYGVSYEQYF. In nucleotides, the CDR3 is TGTGCCAGCAGTTACGGGGTCTCCTACGAGCAGTACTTC.

V usage is TRBV5-8 and J usage is TRBJ2-1, with D unresolved. This CDR3 spans 12 amino acids. Trimming stripped 2 bases from V and 14 bases from J, with 14 bases between. Germline values: CDR1 SGHTS, CDR2 YDEGEE. Here the CDR3 reads CASSLNGLWEFF. DNA of the CDR3: TGTGCCAGCAGCTTAAATGGATTATGGGAGTTCTTC.

On this clone: At one end the junction does not follow the germline gene, possibly because of a read error. The gene calls are TRBV7-9 and TRBJ1-2; D is undetermined. Germline loops: CDR1 SEHNR, CDR2 FQNEAQ (reference sequence). The CDR3 spans 9 residues. Here the CDR3 reads CAISDGYTF. DNA for the CDR3: TGTGCCATCAGCGATGGCTACACCTTC.

The chain carries TRBV5-5 and TRBJ1-2, with D possibly being TRBD1 (5 bases). V was pared by 3 bases and J by 8 bases, with 14 bases between. Germline V gene sequence: CDR1 SGHKS, CDR2 YYEKEE (reference sequence). CDR3 length: 13 amino acids. The CDR3 region has the DNA TGTGCCAGCAGCTGGGGGGGAGTTGGCGGCTACACCTTC. It encodes CASSWGGVGGYTF.

The chain combines TRBV9 with TRBJ1-3, with D possibly matching TRBD1 (5 bases). V shed 0 bases and J shed 4 bases, with 14 bases lying between them. Germline V CDR1 and CDR2: SGDLS, YYNGEE. This CDR3 region has 16 residues. CDR3 DNA sequence: TGTGCCAGCAGCGTAGGCCAGGGAACCTCCGGAAACACCATATATTTT. It is translated as CASSVGQGTSGNTIYF.

The rearrangement links TRBV4-3 to TRBJ2-5; D could derive from TRBD1 or TRBD2 (5 bases each). CDR3 length equals 15 residues. Between the trimmed V and J ends, which lost 3 bases and 1 base, there was a span of 12 bases. From germline, CDR1 is LGHNA and CDR2 YSLEER. The DNA for the CDR3 is TGCGCCAGCAGCCAGGGACCGGGGTTCCAAGAGACCCAGTACTTC. Its translation: CASSQGPGFQETQYF.

The J gene is TRBJ2-3, the V gene TRBV5-4; no firm D call. The length of the CDR3 is 11 residues. Looked up from germline, CDR1 is SGHNT and CDR2 is YYREEE (reference sequence). The germline V and J ends were trimmed by 4 bases and 2 bases, with 2 bases remaining between them. CDR3 protein: CASSTTDTQYF. DNA for the CDR3: TGTGCCAGCAGCACCACAGATACGCAGTATTTT.

The rearrangement uses TRBV9 and TRBJ2-2, with TRBD2 matching over 13 bases. The CDR3 is 16 residues long. CDR1 SGDLS and CDR2 YYNGEE come from the germline V gene. The junction had 4 bases not matched to a gene; V was cut back by 6 bases and J by 2 bases. The CDR3 reads CASTGLAGANTGELFF. CDR3 bases: TGTGCCAGCACCGGACTAGCGGGAGCCAACACCGGGGAGCTGTTTTTT.

V and J are TRBV6-5 and TRBJ1-2, with D perhaps matching TRBD1 (5 bases). Per the germline V gene, CDR1 is MNHEY and CDR2 is SVGAGI. The CDR3 contains 13 residues. V gave up 2 bases and J gave up 2 bases, with 6 bases separating them. The DNA of the CDR3 is TGTGCCAGCAGTTACAACAGGAACTATGGCTACACCTTC. Its protein product is CASSYNRNYGYTF.